This T cell receptor (beta chain) was sequenced in a study of beta chain features in type 1 diabetes. Each of the CD4+ naive, central memory, regulatory and stem cell-like memory populations was sorted via CD45RO/CCR7/CD25/CD127/CD95/CD27. The entirety of the isolated RNA underwent reverse transcription, so expressed TCRB transcripts were sequenced. TCRdb's table, derived via immunoSEQ multiplex PCR, lists solely in-frame clones and lacks some. In the table there are some 360,000 clones, 15% to 20% of which are singletons. V was shortened by 5 bases and J by 4 bases, with 7 bases between the two germline ends. The germline V gene has CDR1 SGHTA and CDR2 FQGNSA. This CDR3 region has 12 residues. The table lists this clone with a few counts.

The sample consisted of naive CD4+ T cells from blood. The receptor was derived from a woman in her late teens or twenties in good health. V usage is TRBV7-2 and J usage is TRBJ2-3, with D perhaps TRBD2 (5 bases). CDR3 amino acids: CASSHGADTQYF. The CDR3 nucleotides read TGTGCCAGCAGCCACGGGGCAGATACGCAGTATTTT.